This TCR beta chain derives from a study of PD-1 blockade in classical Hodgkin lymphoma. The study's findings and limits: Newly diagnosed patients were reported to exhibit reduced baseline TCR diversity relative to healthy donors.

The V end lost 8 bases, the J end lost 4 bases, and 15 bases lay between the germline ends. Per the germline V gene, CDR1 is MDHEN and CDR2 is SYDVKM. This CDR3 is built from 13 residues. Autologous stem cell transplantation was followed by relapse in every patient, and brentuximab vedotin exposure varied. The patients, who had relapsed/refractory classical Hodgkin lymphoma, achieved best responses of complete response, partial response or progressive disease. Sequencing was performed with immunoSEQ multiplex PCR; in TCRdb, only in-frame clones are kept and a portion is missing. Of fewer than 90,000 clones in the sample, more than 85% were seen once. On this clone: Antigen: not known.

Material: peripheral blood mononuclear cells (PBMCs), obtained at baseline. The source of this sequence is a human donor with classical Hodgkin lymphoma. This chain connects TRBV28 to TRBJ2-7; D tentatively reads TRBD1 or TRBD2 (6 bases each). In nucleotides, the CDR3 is TGTGCCAGCGGGGGGACACCCAAATACGAGCAGTACTTC. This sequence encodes CASGGTPKYEQYF.